The sequence of this T cell receptor (beta chain) was determined in a study of T cell repertoires in cytomegalovirus infection. Study at large: Peptides in the study included HLA-C-restricted and HLA-B-restricted CMV epitopes. An indication of both CMV infection and matching HLA type came from public TCR beta signatures. Overall study findings and caveats: CMV carriers with the relevant HLA were identified by cumulative public TCR beta family frequency. HLA-C-restricted CMV clonotypes gave the most frequent clonotype in two of eight donors.

This clonotype showed up many times. Its antigen is not known. Each CDR3 protein gets one entry after TCRdb re-called the reads with MiXCR. Found here are about 890,000 distinct CDR3 sequences, roughly a third of them singletons; the top ten hold under 15%. J gave up 6 bases and V 3 bases, and 2 bases lay outside the gene matches. CDR1 is SGHVS, CDR2 FNYEAQ, per germline. The CDR3 sequence is 13 residues long. The chain couples TRBV7-6 to TRBJ2-7; 10 positions match TRBD1. The sample was cultured CD8+ T cells from PBMCs, taken from culture after CMV antigen stimulation. The sequence was collected from a human donor in good health (CMV status not recorded). Some clones in this sample may be carry-over from other donors' samples. For the CDR3, the DNA is TGTGCCAGCAGCTTGACAGGGGGCGGCGAGCAGTACTTC. Protein: CASSLTGGGEQYF.